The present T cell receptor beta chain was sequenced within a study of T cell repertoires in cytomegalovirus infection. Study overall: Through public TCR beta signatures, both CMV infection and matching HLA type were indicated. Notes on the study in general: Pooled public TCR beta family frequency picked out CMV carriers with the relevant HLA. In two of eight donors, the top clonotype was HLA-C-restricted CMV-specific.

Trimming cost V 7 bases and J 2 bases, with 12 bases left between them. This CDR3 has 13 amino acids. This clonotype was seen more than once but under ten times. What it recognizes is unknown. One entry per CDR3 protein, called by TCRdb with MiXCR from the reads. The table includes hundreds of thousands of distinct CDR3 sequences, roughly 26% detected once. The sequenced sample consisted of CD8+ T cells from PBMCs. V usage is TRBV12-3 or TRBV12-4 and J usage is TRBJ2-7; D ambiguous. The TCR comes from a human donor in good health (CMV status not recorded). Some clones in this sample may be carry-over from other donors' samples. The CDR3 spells CASTTYVPYEQYV. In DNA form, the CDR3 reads TGTGCCAGCACCACATATGTCCCCTACGAGCAGTACGTC.